This T cell receptor beta chain was obtained from a study of blood T cell repertoires in COVID-19. Looking at the study overall: Collection of acute and convalescent COVID-19 samples took place in the United States, Italy and Spain.

Authors' methods: Reference gene primer amplification gave estimated nucleated cell counts. Libraries were prepared by immunoSEQ multiplex PCR; TCRdb keeps only in-frame clonotypes and omits some of them. That table is the source of V, J and clone size, and D and trimming were worked out from the DNA. This table holds 20,000 to 25,000 clones, roughly nine tenths found once. The CDR3 has 17 residues. Germline V gene lookup returns CDR1 MNHNS and CDR2 SASEGT. The V segment lost 4 bases and the J segment 4 bases; nucleotides outside the gene matches: 10. Sequenced input: peripheral blood. The J gene is TRBJ1-2, the V gene TRBV6-1; 12 bases match TRBD1. The receptor's source is a man between 65 and 79 years old with acute or convalescent COVID-19. The CDR3 reads CASSATSGTGGIYGYTF. Written as DNA, the CDR3 is TGTGCCAGCAGTGCCACTTCCGGGACAGGGGGCATCTATGGCTACACCTTC.